Below are 31 T cell receptor beta chains sequenced from a single sample in a study of blood T cell repertoires in COVID-19. Some clones are missing from TCRdb's copy, which holds only in-frame ones; the method was immunoSEQ multiplex PCR. This table holds 130,000 to 150,000 clones, roughly four fifths found once. The specimen was peripheral blood. These receptor sequences come from a woman older than 75 in a cohort sampled during active or convalescent COVID-19.

The gene calls are TRBV5-1 and TRBJ1-1, with 9 bases lining up with TRBD1. The CDR3 loop spans 16 amino acids. Germline CDR1 and CDR2: SGHRS and YFSETQ. With V trimmed by 4 bases and J by 0 bases, 7 bases remained unmatched. The CDR3 region has the DNA TGCGCCAGCAGCGGACAGGGGTGGCTTATGAACACTGAAGCTTTCTTT. Its translation: CASSGQGWLMNTEAFF.

The V gene is TRBV7-3, the J gene TRBJ2-2; the match to TRBD1 covers 10 bases. CDR3 length: 15 residues. The germline gives CDR1 SGHTA, CDR2 FQGTGA. With 2 bases clipped from V and 7 bases from J, the junction kept 4 bases outside the gene matches. CDR3 sequence: CASSLRQGAVGELFF. The CDR3 nucleotides are TGTGCCAGCAGCTTACGACAGGGGGCTGTCGGGGAGCTGTTTTTT. Looking up the rest from reference TRBV7-3 and TRBJ2-2 gives the full variable domain: GAGVSQTPSNKVTEKGKYVELRCDPISGHTALYWYRQSLGQGPEFLIYFQGTGAADDSGLPNDRFFAVRPEGSVSTLKIQRTERGDSAVYLCASSLRQGAVGELFFGEGSRLTVL.

This chain links TRBV10-3 with TRBJ2-3; no definite D call. This CDR3 has 12 amino acids. V dropped 7 bases and J dropped 1 base, with 6 bases sitting between them. Per germline, CDR1 ENHRY and CDR2 SYGVKD. CDR3 region: CAIMSGTDTQYF. CDR3 DNA sequence: TGTGCCATCATGAGCGGCACAGATACGCAGTATTTT.

J is TRBJ1-5 and V is TRBV2, with a weak D call TRBD1 (5 bases). This CDR3 spans 13 amino acids. The ends were cut back, 6 bases at V and 4 bases at J, with 10 bases in the middle. Germline CDR1 SNHLY, CDR2 FYNNEI. CDR3: CASSERQNQPQHF. The CDR3 DNA reads TGTGCCAGCAGCGAGAGACAGAATCAGCCCCAGCATTTT.

This clone has only one observation. The chain carries TRBV18 and TRBJ1-4; 11 bases are shared with TRBD1. The CDR3 has 15 amino acids. Per germline, CDR1 KGHSH and CDR2 LQKENI. V gave up 5 bases and J gave up 13 bases; unmatched junction bases: 12. The CDR3, as DNA: TGTGCCAGCTCAGATACCGGGACAGGGGGTTTTGGACTGTTTTTT. It codes for CASSDTGTGGFGLFF.

V is TRBV3-1 (or the pseudogene TRBV3-2) and J is TRBJ2-2; 11 bases are a match to TRBD2. This CDR3 spans 16 amino acids. Germline assignment: CDR1 LGHDT and CDR2 YNNKEL (reference sequence). V lost 1 base, J lost 5 bases, and 3 bases stayed unmatched. DNA for the CDR3: TGTGCCAGCAGCCAAGTCCTAGCGGGGGGTACCGGGGAGCTGTTTTTT. Protein product: CASSQVLAGGTGELFF.

V and J are TRBV4-1 and TRBJ1-2; D unresolved. The CDR3 has 15 amino acids. In germline, CDR1 is MGHRA, CDR2 YSYEKL. V lost 0 bases and J 5 bases, leaving 13 bases between the germline ends. DNA for the CDR3: TGCGCCAGCAGCCAAGAATTTGGCAGGACTTATGGCTACACCTTC. Its translation: CASSQEFGRTYGYTF.

The V call is TRBV6-5, the J call TRBJ1-6, with a tentative D call TRBD1 (5 bases). V lost 1 base to trimming and J lost 4 bases, with 8 bases between them. Germline V gene data show CDR1 as MNHEY and CDR2 as SVGAGI. The CDR3 totals 15 residues. The chain's CDR3 is CASSYFDSYNSPLHF. In nucleotides, the CDR3 is TGTGCCAGCAGTTACTTTGACAGTTATAATTCACCCCTCCACTTT.

The chain has TRBV18 and TRBJ2-2; 9 nucleotides agree with TRBD1. The J segment lost 3 bases and the V segment lost 3 bases, leaving 14 bases of the junction unmatched. The CDR3 sequence is 19 residues long. The germline V gene has CDR1 KGHSH and CDR2 LQKENI. CDR3 sequence reads: CASSPKLMLDRGHTGELFF. The CDR3 nucleotides are TGTGCCAGCTCACCGAAACTAATGCTGGACAGGGGTCACACCGGGGAGCTGTTTTTT.

The gene calls are TRBV7-2 and TRBJ2-7; no definite D call. Germline CDR1 and CDR2: SGHTA and FQGNSA. Trimming removed 5 bases at V and 9 bases at J, with 17 bases between. The CDR3 loop spans 13 amino acids. CDR3 region: CASSAPTERWQYF. As DNA, the CDR3 is TGTGCCAGCAGCGCCCCTACGGAGCGATGGCAGTACTTC. The full variable domain, rest sourced from reference TRBV7-2 and TRBJ2-7, is GAGVSQSPSNKVTEKGKDVELRCDPISGHTALYWYRQSLGQGLEFLIYFQGNSAPDKSGLPSDRFSAERTGGSVSTLTIQRTQQEDSAVYLCASSAPTERWQYFGPGTRLTVT.

The chain is built from TRBV5-6 and TRBJ1-1; 8 nucleotides agree with TRBD1. Per the germline V gene, CDR1 is SGHDT and CDR2 is YYEEEE. V dropped 3 bases and J dropped 4; count of bases not matched to a gene: 5. The CDR3 consists of 14 residues. The CDR3 protein is CASSSGQGSTEAFF. The CDR3 DNA reads TGTGCCAGCAGCTCTGGACAGGGAAGCACTGAAGCTTTCTTT.

This clone was seen once. The V call is TRBV7-2, the J call TRBJ2-5; 8 nucleotides match TRBD1. This CDR3 comprises 14 residues. The J segment lost 0 bases and the V segment lost 4 bases, leaving 1 base of the junction unmatched. Germline V gives CDR1 SGHTA, CDR2 FQGNSA. CDR3 nucleotides: TGTGCCAGCAGCTGGACAGGGTACCAAGAGACCCAGTACTTC. It is translated as CASSWTGYQETQYF.

This rearrangement joins TRBV5-1 to TRBJ2-5; 12 nucleotides align to TRBD2. The CDR3 runs to 17 residues. CDR1 is SGHRS, CDR2 YFSETQ, per germline. V lost 4 bases and J lost 4; bases outside the gene matches: 11. The CDR3 loop reads CASSPRLAGEVRETQYF. The CDR3 bases are TGCGCCAGCAGCCCCCGACTAGCGGGGGAGGTTAGAGAGACCCAGTACTTC.

This chain joins TRBV6-5 and TRBJ1-4, with TRBD1 as a possible D gene (6 bases). Germline CDR1 MNHEY, CDR2 SVGAGI. V lost 8 bases, J lost 0 bases, and 13 bases lay in between. This CDR3 has 15 residues. The CDR3 nucleotides are TGTGCCAGCCGGGACGACAGGACAACTAATGAAAAACTGTTTTTT. This translates into CASRDDRTTNEKLFF.

The CDR3 loop is CASSFGQGEQFF. Written as DNA, the CDR3 is TGTGCCAGCAGTTTTGGACAGGGGGAGCAGTTCTTC. V is TRBV2 and J is TRBJ2-1; 9 bases agree with TRBD1. After removal of 5 bases from V and 10 bases from J, the junction contained 3 bases not matched to a gene. CDR1 SNHLY and CDR2 FYNNEI come from the germline V gene. CDR3 length equals 12 residues.

The chain employs TRBV5-1 and TRBJ1-5; no firm D call. Germline CDR1 is SGHRS and CDR2 is YFSETQ. This CDR3 has 15 amino acids. V lost 0 bases to trimming and J lost 0 bases, with 7 bases between them. The CDR3 sequence is CASSLGLDSNQPQHF. The CDR3 nucleotides are TGCGCCAGCAGCTTGGGACTGGATAGCAATCAGCCCCAGCATTTT. The full variable domain, in which reference TRBV5-1 and TRBJ1-5 provide the parts outside the CDR3, is KAGVTQTPRYLIKTRGQQVTLSCSPISGHRSVSWYQQTPGQGLQFLFEYFSETQRNKGNFPGRFSGRQFSNSRSEMNVSTLELGDSALYLCASSLGLDSNQPQHFGDGTRLSIL.

The CDR3 DNA reads as TGTGCCAGCAGCAAAATTTATTGGTTGGGACAGATAAGACCAGCCAAAAACATTCAGTACTTC. Translated, it gives CASSKIYWLGQIRPAKNIQYF. The chain has TRBV21-1 and TRBJ2-4; the table's D call TRBD1 went unverified against the DNA. TRBV21-1 is a pseudogene locus. The CDR3 loop spans 21 amino acids.

This chain joins TRBV5-6 and TRBJ1-2; 9 bases match TRBD1. The ends lost 2 bases at V and 4 bases at J; junction bases unmatched: 6. CDR1 is SGHDT, CDR2 YYEEEE, per germline. CDR3 size: 15 residues. As DNA, the CDR3 is TGTGCCAGCAGCTTTCAGGGACAGGGCGGCTATGGCTACACCTTC. Translated, it gives CASSFQGQGGYGYTF.

The V and J genes are TRBV9 and TRBJ2-1; 13 bases map to TRBD2. Germline loops: CDR1 SGDLS, CDR2 YYNGEE. The CDR3 is 15 amino acids. Trimming at V came to 3 bases and at J to 6 bases, leaving 3 bases not matched to a gene. CDR3: CASSGLAGGVNEQFF. As DNA, the CDR3 is TGTGCCAGCAGCGGACTAGCGGGGGGCGTCAATGAGCAGTTCTTC. Drawing the rest from reference TRBV9 and TRBJ2-1, the complete variable domain is DSGVTQTPKHLITATGQRVTLRCSPRSGDLSVYWYQQSLDQGLQFLIQYYNGEERAKGNILERFSAQQFPDLHSELNLSSLELGDSALYFCASSGLAGGVNEQFFGPGTRLTVL.

J is TRBJ1-2 and V is TRBV2; D not certain. CDR1 is SNHLY, CDR2 FYNNEI, per germline. CDR3 length: 14 residues. V lost 7 bases to trimming and J lost 4 bases, with 16 bases between them. The DNA for the CDR3 is TGTGCCAGCAACCCCGGGTTGGCCGGCTATGGCTACACCTTC. It codes for CASNPGLAGYGYTF.

The chain combines TRBV27 with TRBJ1-1; 8 nucleotides agree with TRBD1. The CDR3 is 16 residues long. CDR1 and CDR2 from the germline V gene are MNHEY and SMNVEV (reference sequence). The junction had 8 bases not matched to a gene; V was cut back by 1 base and J by 4 bases. The CDR3 reads CASSLFPSTGGTEAFF. DNA for the CDR3: TGTGCCAGCAGTTTATTTCCTTCAACAGGGGGCACTGAAGCTTTCTTT.

This clone has just one count. Written as DNA, the CDR3 is TGTGCCAGCAGCTTGTGGGACAGGGTTCCATCCGAGGATGGCTACACCTTC. Residues: CASSLWDRVPSEDGYTF. The genes are TRBV5-6 and TRBJ1-2; TRBD1 agrees at 9 bases. Germline V gives CDR1 SGHDT, CDR2 YYEEEE. The CDR3 has 17 residues. Trimming removed 1 base from V and 6 bases from J; junction bases left unmatched: 13.

The chain's CDR3 is CASSYLRQLADLSGNTIYF. CDR3 nucleotides: TGTGCCAGCAGTTATCTAAGACAGTTAGCGGATCTTTCTGGAAACACCATATATTTT. This sequence joins TRBV6-2 or TRBV6-3 and TRBJ1-3, with D possibly TRBD1 on 5 matching bases. CDR3 length equals 19 residues. With 3 bases removed from V and 1 base from J, the gap between germline ends came to 22 bases. Per the germline V gene, CDR1 is MNHEY and CDR2 is SVGEGT.

V usage is TRBV28 and J usage is TRBJ1-2, with 8 bases identical to TRBD1. Per germline, CDR1 MDHEN and CDR2 SYDVKM. Trimming removed 6 bases from V and 4 bases from J; junction bases left unmatched: 7. There are 14 residues in the CDR3. CDR3 coding DNA: TGTGCCAGCAGGTTGACAGGGGTGGTCTATGGCTACACCTTC. Protein product: CASRLTGVVYGYTF.

Notes on this clone: The same CDR3 arises from other DNA sequences in this sample as well. CDR3 in amino acids: CASSIRGDQPQHF. The CDR3 DNA follows: TGTGCCAGTAGTATACGGGGTGATCAGCCCCAGCATTTT. The gene calls are TRBV19 and TRBJ1-5; no definite D call. The CDR3 runs to 13 residues. V shed 2 bases and J shed 5 bases, with 7 bases lying between them. Germline V gene data show CDR1 as LNHDA and CDR2 as SQIVND (reference sequence).

The chain carries TRBV6-2 or TRBV6-3 and TRBJ1-1, with TRBD1 as a possible D gene (5 bases). Trimming removed 0 bases at V and 11 bases at J, with 13 bases between. The CDR3 spans 13 residues. Germline lookup yields CDR1 MNHEY and CDR2 SVGEGT. CDR3 sequence (DNA): TGTGCCAGCAGTTACTCGTCGGGGACTGGCGCTTTCTTT. The encoded protein is CASSYSSGTGAFF.

The chain links TRBV10-3 to TRBJ2-1, with 10 bases identical to TRBD2. V trimming: 0 bases; J trimming: 5 bases; junction bases outside the gene matches: 10. Germline V gene sequence: CDR1 ENHRY, CDR2 SYGVKD. CDR3 length equals 18 residues. The CDR3 bases are TGTGCCATCAGTGAGTCATCGCCCGGGCTAGCGGGGGACAATGAGCAGTTCTTC. It is translated as CAISESSPGLAGDNEQFF.

This clone was counted a few times. Other nucleotide sequences from this sample produce the same CDR3. The chain combines TRBV6-5 with TRBJ2-1, with TRBD1 identical over 8 bases. Germline CDR1 is MNHEY and CDR2 is SVGAGI. V dropped 3 bases and J dropped 6; count of bases not matched to a gene: 1. The CDR3 is 13 residues long. DNA for the CDR3: TGTGCCAGCAGTTATGACAGGGGCAATGAGCAGTTCTTC. Amino acid sequence: CASSYDRGNEQFF.

This clone was seen only a few times. The chain recombines TRBV4-2 with TRBJ2-3; 10 bases are shared with TRBD2. The CDR3 contains 16 residues. Trimming at V came to 7 bases and at J to 8 bases, leaving 15 bases not matched to a gene. Germline V lookup: CDR1 LGHNA, CDR2 YNFKEQ. The CDR3 sequence: CASTFEGSGGRGTQYF. CDR3 sequence (DNA): TGTGCCAGCACCTTCGAGGGTAGCGGGGGGCGGGGTACGCAGTATTTT.

The genes are TRBV29-1 and TRBJ2-5; 8 nucleotides match TRBD1. Trimming cost V 0 bases and J 4 bases; bases outside gene matches: 13. The CDR3 totals 17 residues. Germline V CDR1 and CDR2: SQVTM, ANQGSEA. The CDR3 loop reads CSVEDRADRVFRETQYF. The CDR3 DNA sequence: TGCAGCGTTGAAGACCGGGCGGACAGGGTTTTTCGAGAGACCCAGTACTTC.

The chain carries TRBV5-4 and TRBJ2-1, with TRBD1 matching 7 bases. CDR3 length: 14 residues. Germline CDR1 SGHNT, CDR2 YYREEE (reference sequence). The junction had 5 bases not matched to a gene; V was cut back by 3 bases and J by 5 bases. CDR3 DNA sequence: TGTGCCAGCAGCTGGGACAGATCTAACAATGAGCAGTTCTTC. It codes for CASSWDRSNNEQFF.